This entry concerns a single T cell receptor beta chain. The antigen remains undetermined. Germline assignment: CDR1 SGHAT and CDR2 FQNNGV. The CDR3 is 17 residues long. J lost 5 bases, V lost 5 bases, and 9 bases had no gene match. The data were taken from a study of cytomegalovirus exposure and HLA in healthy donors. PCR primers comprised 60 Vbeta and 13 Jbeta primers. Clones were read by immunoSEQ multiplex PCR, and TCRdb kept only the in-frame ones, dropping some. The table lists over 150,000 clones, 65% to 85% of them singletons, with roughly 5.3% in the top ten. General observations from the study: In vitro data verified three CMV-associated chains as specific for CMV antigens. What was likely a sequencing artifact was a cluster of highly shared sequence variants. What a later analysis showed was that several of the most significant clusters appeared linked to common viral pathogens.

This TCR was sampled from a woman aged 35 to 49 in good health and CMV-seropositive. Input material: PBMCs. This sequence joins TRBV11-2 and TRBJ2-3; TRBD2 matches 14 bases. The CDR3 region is CASSVGTSGSSVDTQYF. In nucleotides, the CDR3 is TGTGCCAGCAGCGTAGGGACTAGCGGGAGTTCGGTAGATACGCAGTATTTT.